The TCR beta chain under discussion was sequenced for a study of neoadjuvant nivolumab and ipilimumab in lung cancer. CDR3 size: 15 residues. Germline CDR1 reads SGHRS; CDR2 reads YFSETQ. V trimming: 4 bases; J trimming: 5 bases; junction bases outside the gene matches: 3. Profiling relied on immunoSEQ multiplex PCR, and the TCRdb table lists in-frame clones only, not all of them. The sample includes about 4,000 clones, around 80% seen only once; the top ten take around 4.8%. The TCR sequence derives from an adult with non-small cell lung cancer. The chain couples TRBV5-1 to TRBJ2-2, with 12 bases lining up with TRBD2. Sequencing used peripheral blood, obtained after neoadjuvant nivolumab, alone or with ipilimumab, at or shortly before surgery. CDR3 residues: CASSPGTSGTGELFF. For the CDR3, the DNA is TGCGCCAGCAGCCCCGGGACTAGCGGGACCGGGGAGCTGTTTTTT.